These T cell receptor beta chains were read from a single sample in a study of CXCR3-negative and CXCR3-positive naive CD8 T cells. With the 5' RACE reads reprocessed, TCRdb shows one record per CDR3 protein and no DNA. The sample table includes fewer than 90,000 distinct CDR3 sequences. The sample comprised naive CXCR3- CD8+ T cells from blood. Receptors were obtained from a human donor in good health. Some clones in this sample may be carry-over from other donors' samples. Each CDR3 is given with its conserved first and last residue. The order of the fields is J gene, V gene, CDR3 protein.

TRBJ1-1 | TRBV29-1 | CSVGLNTEAFF
TRBJ2-7 | TRBV10-3 | CAISESPAEQYF
TRBJ2-7 | TRBV5-1 | CASSLAGQTLEEQYF
TRBJ1-2 | TRBV29-1 | CSVPDRVINYGYTF
TRBJ2-7 | TRBV6-2/TRBV6-3 | CASGRDSGWVSYEQYF
TRBJ1-2 | TRBV27 | CASSLAPGVYGYTF
TRBJ2-7 | TRBV29-1 | CSVAQGDSSYEQYF
TRBJ2-3 | TRBV7-2 | CASLSGDTQYF
TRBJ2-7 | TRBV13 | CASSPSDRGKQYF
TRBJ2-7 | TRBV28 | CASRSVLDYEQYF
TRBJ2-1 | TRBV4-2 | CASSPGTGTSGTRTYNEQFF
TRBJ2-1 | TRBV7-9 | CASSLAGVSYNEQFF
TRBJ1-5 | TRBV12-5 | CASGLVGSNGNQPQHF
TRBJ2-7 | TRBV4-1 | CASSQDSLAGNYEQYF
TRBJ2-7 | TRBV6-1 | CASSDGTMYEQYF
TRBJ1-1 | TRBV27 | CASSHPGQDTEAFF
TRBJ2-1 | TRBV28 | CASSFTVDYGEQFF
TRBJ2-3 | TRBV7-3 | CASTHYSGDTQYF
TRBJ1-2 | TRBV28 | CASSLLRTYGYTF
TRBJ2-1 | TRBV9 | CASSGIPGDNEQFF
TRBJ1-4 | TRBV7-9 | CASSPTQINEKLFF
TRBJ2-5 | TRBV28 | CASSSTGGWEETQYF
TRBJ2-3 | TRBV28 | CASSFARIDTQYF
TRBJ2-5 | TRBV7-9 | CASRPADQETQYF
TRBJ2-1 | TRBV7-9 | CASSSGTGYNNEQFF
TRBJ2-6 | TRBV4-3 | CASSQDRTGGTLLGANVLTF
TRBJ1-2 | TRBV19 | CATKPSLTTRTFGYTF
TRBJ2-7 | TRBV29-1 | CSVEGNRERDYEQYF
TRBJ2-1 | TRBV20-1 | CSARERTLHNEQFF
TRBJ2-1 | TRBV9 | CASSHGQGPPHEQFF
TRBJ2-3 | TRBV28 | CASSFGAGGPADTQYF
TRBJ1-1 | TRBV27 | CASSLSPDLNTEAFF
TRBJ1-5 | TRBV20-1 | CSGKESGYGQPQHF
TRBJ2-2 | TRBV7-3 | CASSLSGTGELFF
TRBJ2-1 | TRBV6-5 | CASSYSDSPSYNEQFF
TRBJ1-2 | TRBV7-9 | CASSFGTGGNYGYTF
TRBJ2-7 | TRBV6-2/TRBV6-3 | CASTAGTSGSFEQYF
TRBJ2-7 | TRBV20-1 | CSARQGGPYEQYF
TRBJ2-1 | TRBV7-9 | CASSLRWTGSYNEQFF
TRBJ2-3 | TRBV2 | CASSEFVDTQYF
TRBJ2-6 | TRBV5-1 | CASSLAQGDFVANVLTF
TRBJ2-3 | TRBV6-5 | CASSYVGSEQYF
TRBJ2-3 | TRBV28 | CASTWAGGPGTQYF
TRBJ2-5 | TRBV12-3/TRBV12-4 | CASSFSQGETTWYQETQYF
TRBJ2-1 | TRBV12-3/TRBV12-4 | CASGEAAVDEQFF
TRBJ2-1 | TRBV9 | CASSVGIAPTYNEQFF
TRBJ1-1 | TRBV12-3/TRBV12-4 | CASRSTGGRTEAFF
TRBJ2-7 | TRBV28 | CASSIKTGNYEQYF
TRBJ1-2 | TRBV7-6 | CASSSPDRGLEGYTF
TRBJ2-7 | TRBV12-3/TRBV12-4 | CATSLGGTSVADF
TRBJ2-3 | TRBV28 | CASSPRGPSTDQYF
TRBJ1-5 | TRBV7-2 | CASSLTPGSNQPQHF
TRBJ2-1 | TRBV7-6 | CASSLAGQSSYNEQFF
TRBJ2-2 | TRBV7-6 | CASSFTQRGGPGELFF
TRBJ2-1 | TRBV7-9 | CASSPTSDHEQFF